This entry is about one T cell receptor (beta chain). The antigen is not known. The read falls 3 residues short of the CDR3 end, and the missing part is taken from the germline J gene. These data are taken from a study of T cells in women clearing cervical HPV infection. About the research overall: Controls' single incident HPV16 infection cleared within 12 months without precancer. Study results and caveats: Controls had more TRBV6-7 (0.16%) than cases (around 0.11%).

HPV was found by MY09/MY11 PCR and dot-blot genotyping. Average input was around 1,300 ng genomic DNA for immunoSEQ TCR beta CDR3 amplification. Method: immunoSEQ multiplex PCR; TCRdb's copy keeps in-frame clones and lacks some. The repertoire table contains 30,000 or so clones. The CDR3 has 17 amino acids. The V end lost 0 bases, the J end lost 3 bases, and 18 bases lay between the germline ends. The germline V gene has CDR1 MNHNS and CDR2 SASEGT. This chain joins TRBV6-1 and TRBJ2-7; TRBD1 is a possible D gene (6 bases). This clonotype was sampled from a woman between 18 and 70 years old with a cervical HPV16 infection that either progressed to CIN3+ or cleared (not recorded which). Specimen: blood buffy coat. The chain's CDR3 is CASSEADLPGQGYEQYF. CDR3 bases read: TGTGCCAGCAGTGAAGCGGATCTACCGGGACAAGGCTACGAG.